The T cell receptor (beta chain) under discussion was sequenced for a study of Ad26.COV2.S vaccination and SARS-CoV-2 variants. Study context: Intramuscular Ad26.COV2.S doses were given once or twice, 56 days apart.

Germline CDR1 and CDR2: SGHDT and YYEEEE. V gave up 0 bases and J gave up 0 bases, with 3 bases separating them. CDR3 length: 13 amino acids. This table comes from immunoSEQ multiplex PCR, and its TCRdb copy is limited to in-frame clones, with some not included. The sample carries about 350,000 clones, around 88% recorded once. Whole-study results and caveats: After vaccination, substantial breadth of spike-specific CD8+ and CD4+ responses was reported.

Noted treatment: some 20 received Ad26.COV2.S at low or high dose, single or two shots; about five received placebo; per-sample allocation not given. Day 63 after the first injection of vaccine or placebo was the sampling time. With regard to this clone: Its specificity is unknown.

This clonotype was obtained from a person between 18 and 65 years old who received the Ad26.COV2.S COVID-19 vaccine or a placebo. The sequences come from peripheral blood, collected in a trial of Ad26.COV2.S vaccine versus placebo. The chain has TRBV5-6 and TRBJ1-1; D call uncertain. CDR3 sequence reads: CASSLGVNTEAFF. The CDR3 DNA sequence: TGTGCCAGCAGCTTGGGTGTGAACACTGAAGCTTTCTTT.